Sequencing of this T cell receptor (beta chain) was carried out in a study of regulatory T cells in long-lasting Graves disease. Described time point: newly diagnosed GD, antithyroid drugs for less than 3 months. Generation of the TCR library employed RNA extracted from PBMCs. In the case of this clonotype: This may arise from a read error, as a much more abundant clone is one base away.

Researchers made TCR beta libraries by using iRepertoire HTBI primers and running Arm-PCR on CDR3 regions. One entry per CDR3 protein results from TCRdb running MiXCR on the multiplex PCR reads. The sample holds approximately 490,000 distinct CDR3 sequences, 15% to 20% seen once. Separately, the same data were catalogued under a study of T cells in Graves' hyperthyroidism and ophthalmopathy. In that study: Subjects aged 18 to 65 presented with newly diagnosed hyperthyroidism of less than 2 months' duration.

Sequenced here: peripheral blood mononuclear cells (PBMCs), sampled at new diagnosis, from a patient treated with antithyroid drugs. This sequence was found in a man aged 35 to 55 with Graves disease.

In DNA form, the CDR3 reads TGTACCAGCAGCTTGTTTGAACAGTCCTACGAGCAGTACTTC. Its protein is CTSSLFEQSYEQYF. The chain links TRBV5-5 to TRBJ2-7; no reliable D call. Germline assignment: CDR1 SGHKS and CDR2 YYEKEE (reference sequence). The CDR3 covers 14 residues. The full variable domain, with the rest looked up from reference TRBV5-5 and TRBJ2-7, is DAGVTQSPTHLIKTRGQQVTLRCSPISGHKSVSWYQQVLGQGPQFIFQYYEKEERGRGNFPDRFSARQFPNYSSELNVNALLLGDSALYLCTSSLFEQSYEQYFGPGTRLTVT.